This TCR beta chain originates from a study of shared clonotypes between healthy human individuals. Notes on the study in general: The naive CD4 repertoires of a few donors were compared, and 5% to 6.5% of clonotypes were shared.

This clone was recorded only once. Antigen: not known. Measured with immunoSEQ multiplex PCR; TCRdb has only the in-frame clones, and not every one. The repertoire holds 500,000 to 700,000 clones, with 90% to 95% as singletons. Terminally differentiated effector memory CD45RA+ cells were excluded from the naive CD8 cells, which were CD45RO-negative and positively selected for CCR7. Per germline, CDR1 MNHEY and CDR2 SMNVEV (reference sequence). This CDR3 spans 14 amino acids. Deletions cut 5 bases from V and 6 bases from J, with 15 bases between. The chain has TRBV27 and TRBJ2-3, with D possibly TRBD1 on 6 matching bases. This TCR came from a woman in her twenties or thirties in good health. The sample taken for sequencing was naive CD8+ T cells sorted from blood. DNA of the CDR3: TGTGCCAGCAGTCGAGGGGGAGACGGGGATACGCAGTATTTT. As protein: CASSRGGDGDTQYF.